The entry below gives a single T cell receptor beta chain sequence along with its context. This clone was seen only once. No antigen is known for it. One base away there is no much larger clone; base qualities are not given. This specimen comes from a study of OX40 agonist ivuxolimab in advanced cancers. Context from the whole study: Ivuxolimab, which targeted the costimulatory receptor OX40 (CD134), was an agonistic, fully human IgG2 monoclonal antibody. Intravenous ivuxolimab was administered to patients every 2 weeks at six dose levels: 0.01, 0.1, 0.3, 1.5, 3 and 10 mg/kg. Of the approximately 54 patients in dose escalation, 19 had hepatocellular carcinoma, some 15 had melanoma, 9 had renal cell carcinoma and 9 had head and neck cancer. A male proportion of around 81% and a mean age of about 60 years, ranging from about 20 to 85, were recorded for the dose-escalation cohort. Patients were allowed to have had prior anti-PD-1, anti-PD-L1 or anti-CTLA-4 therapy, and around 40% of the dose-escalation patients had previously received checkpoint inhibitors. Partial responses occurred in three dose-escalation patients, of whom one had hepatocellular carcinoma and two had cutaneous melanoma. Peripheral TCRbeta sequencing aimed to test whether ivuxolimab altered TCR sequence diversity and caused clonal T-cell expansion. The monotherapy dose-escalation portion (N = 52 patients) of the phase I ivuxolimab trial is reported in the paper. General study outcomes and caveats: After ivuxolimab, CD8+ T cells had more expanded clones than CD4+ T cells on average. Low levels of normalized T-cell clonal expansion were also seen in some patients who did not respond. Partial responders in the 0.1-3.0 mg/kg groups had among the lowest normalized peripheral clonal expansion, especially among CD8+ T cells. Clonal expansion of both CD4+ and CD8+ blood T cells was observed from baseline to week 6 at doses 0.1 to 3.0 mg/kg. Which antigens the clonally expanded peripheral T cells were specific for was not determined.

To sequence the TCRbeta CDR3 region, genomic DNA was isolated from the sorted cells. TCRbeta CDR3 regions were sequenced using the immunoSEQ Assay. Here the immuneACCESS table is served through TCRdb, limited to in-frame sequences with V and J called. Missing clones are a known gap in these copies; in checked studies unresolved V genes cover under half, and the rest lacks a known reason. This sample comprises 50,000 to 70,000 clones, 80% to 95% of them detected only once. The ten largest account for 0.44% of the sample. The CDR3 contains 17 residues, cysteine and phenylalanine counted. Of all the DNA, just the CDR3 is kept, 51 bases in frame from base 1. Per the germline V gene, SGDLS is the CDR1 and YYNGEE is the CDR2. V sheds 0 bases and J sheds 6 bases, leaving 20 bases between their ends. Patients with autoimmune disease history or receiving systemic immunosuppression were excluded from the trial. In every dose cohort, peripheral blood was drawn for TCR sequencing at baseline, cycle 4 day 1, and cycle 7 day 1. Samples came from an open-label, multicenter, first-in-human phase I dose-escalation trial of ivuxolimab. The trial enrolled adults with locally advanced or metastatic head and neck squamous cell, hepatocellular, melanoma or renal cell carcinoma. Before TCR sequencing, CD4+ T cells and CD8+ T cells were sorted from peripheral blood as separate populations.

The chain is assembled from TRBV9 and TRBJ2-3, with the D call perhaps TRBD1 or TRBD2, as 6 bases match in each case. This sequence originates from an adult with an advanced solid tumor such as melanoma, head and neck, liver or kidney cancer. Sequenced here: CD4+ or CD8+ T cells sorted from blood, sampled in a trial of the OX40 agonist ivuxolimab. At the DNA level, the sequence is TGTGCCAGCAGCGTAGGTCCAAGGGGGGATAAATGGGATACGCAGTATTTT. This translates into CASSVGPRGDKWDTQYF.